This TCR beta chain was obtained from a study of blood T cell repertoires in COVID-19 (dated by TCRdb to 2018 to 2020). Some background on the complete study: The collaborator samples originated in the United States, Italy and Spain and spanned the acute and convalescent phases of COVID-19. The prospective study material was composed of cDNA or gDNA derived from T cells, B-cell-depleted T cells, or PBMCs. Deeply sampled blood TCRbeta repertoires from subjects exposed to, actively infected with, or recovered from COVID-19 were included in the dataset. The repertoires were released in a freely available public database intended as a resource for research on the immune response to SARS-CoV-2. The samples were drawn from the first 160 participants of the ongoing ImmuneRACE study and from about 1,200 subjects provided by 6 global collaborators. The sample metadata nearly always contained a de-identified subject ID, COVID-19 status, age in years and sex. HLA class I and class II types, where available, came from metadata supplied by the sample provider rather than from assay-based typing. General study outcomes and caveats: Clinical and demographic metadata were provided uncurated, with the amount varying by source and participant.

With regard to this clone: The antigen it recognizes is unknown. There are no base qualities to consult, and no much larger clone falls within one base. The identical CDR3 is also encoded by other nucleotide sequences in the sample.

TCRbeta CDR3 regions were amplified from genomic DNA using the immunoSEQ Assay, a bias-controlled multiplex PCR. Turning to the authors' computational methods: The number of nucleated cells in each sample was estimated from the amplification of reference gene primers within the assay. To quantify the absolute abundance of each unique TCRbeta CDR3 rearrangement, sequence reads were collapsed and filtered. Productive Simpson clonality was computed per sample as the square root of Simpson's diversity index over productive rearrangements. In its TCRdb copy, this immuneACCESS table keeps in-frame sequences only and misses some clones. Where compared with another copy, unresolved V genes explain less than half of these, and the others have no known cause. D and trimming were read from the DNA, whereas the V and J calls and clone size are those reported in that table. The sample profile shows 400,000 to 550,000 clones; approximately 90% of them were found once. Approximately 4.3% of the sample is held by the ten biggest clonotypes.

Each collaborating institution followed its own protocols to collect whole blood in K2EDTA tubes. For TCRbeta analysis, collaborator samples were shipped as frozen whole blood, as isolated PBMCs, or as DNA extracted from either sample type. From a lookup of the germline V gene, CDR1 and CDR2 are LGHNT and FRNRAP. V is reduced by 6 bases and J by 5 bases, leaving a spacing of 7 bases between them. From cysteine to phenylalanine, the CDR3 is 12 amino acids long. Solely the CDR3 DNA is kept, with 36 bases framed from the first base. The sequence was collected from a woman younger than 45 with acute or convalescent COVID-19. Sequenced: peripheral blood. The receptor chain draws on TRBV12-5 and TRBJ2-2, with TRBD1 perhaps the D gene, on 5 matching bases. In nucleotide form, the sequence is TGTGCTAGTGGGCCAGGGACCGGGGAGCTGTTTTTT. Its translation reads: CASGPGTGELFF. With the portions outside the CDR3 filled from the reference TRBV12-5 and TRBJ2-2 genes, the complete variable region becomes DARVTQTPRHKVTEMGQEVTMRCQPILGHNTVFWYRQTMMQGLELLAYFRNRAPLDDSGMPKDRFSAEMPDATLATLKIQPSEPRDSAVYFCASGPGTGELFFGEGSRLTVL.